The 15 T cell receptor beta chains presented below share a single source sample, sequenced in a study of blood T cells in healthy people across ages (dated by TCRdb to the mid-2010s). The receptor library was made with 5' RACE. The sample was run on an Illumina HiSeq 2500. A second PCR of about 6 to 11 cycles was performed with a sample-barcoded 5' primer and a J-beta primer mix. TCRdb redid the processing of the public reads, applying fastp at Q25 and MiXCR, and retained in-frame beta chains. One record per CDR3 amino acid sequence lists the most common genes and DNA. The sample includes approximately 800,000 distinct CDR3 sequences, with approximately 65% observed a single time. The top ten clones comprise around 30% of the sample. Material for sequencing was blood. The receptors shown here come from a young man in good health.

This clonotype was picked up a small number of times. V usage is TRBV3-1 and J usage is TRBJ2-7, with 7 bases identical to TRBD2. V lost 5 bases, J lost 1 base, and 5 bases stayed unmatched. Germline V CDR1 and CDR2: LGHDT, YNNKEL (reference sequence). The CDR3 spans 14 residues. The CDR3 sequence is CASSFAGVSYEQYF. CDR3 DNA: TGTGCCAGCAGCTTCGCGGGGGTTTCCTACGAGCAGTACTTC.

The rearrangement joins TRBV25-1 to TRBJ2-7; D uncertain. V gave up 3 bases and J gave up 3 bases, with 9 bases separating them. CDR3 length equals 13 residues. In germline, CDR1 is MGHDK, CDR2 SYGVNS. CDR3 amino acids: CASSDPALYEQYF. CDR3 DNA: TGTGCCAGCAGTGACCCAGCGCTCTACGAGCAGTACTTC.

This clonotype was observed a handful of times. The rearrangement uses TRBV24-1 and TRBJ2-5, with D perhaps TRBD1 (5 bases). V was clipped by 12 bases and J by 2 bases, with 18 bases between them. Looked up from germline, CDR1 is KGHDR and CDR2 is SFDVKD. CDR3 size: 14 residues. The CDR3 nucleotides read TGTGCCCCACTCCAGGGAAATGGGCAAGAGACCCAGTACTTC. Its translation: CAPLQGNGQETQYF.

The chain couples TRBV29-1 to TRBJ2-5, with D tentatively TRBD1 (6 bases). Trimming pared 7 bases from V and 4 bases from J, leaving 16 bases between. Germline V lookup: CDR1 SQVTM, CDR2 ANQGSEA. This CDR3 contains 13 residues. The CDR3 sequence is CSAQTGKGETQYF. The CDR3 region has the DNA TGCAGCGCCCAAACAGGGAAGGGAGAGACCCAGTACTTC. Based on the CDR3 plus reference TRBV29-1 and TRBJ2-5, the full variable domain is SAVISQKPSRDICQRGTSLTIQCQVDSQVTMMFWYRQQPGQSLTLIATANQGSEATYESGFVIDKFPISRPNLTFSTLTVSNMSPEDSSIYLCSAQTGKGETQYFGPGTRLLVL.

V is TRBV4-3 and J is TRBJ2-5; a weak D match, TRBD2 (5 bases). The length of the CDR3 is 15 residues. Looked up from germline, CDR1 is LGHNA and CDR2 is YSLEER. V dropped 4 bases and J dropped 2 bases, with 14 bases sitting between them. DNA of the CDR3: TGCGCCAGCAGCCGAGAAGGACTCAAACAAGAGACCCAGTACTTC. Translating gives CASSREGLKQETQYF.

This clonotype was picked up a small number of times. The chain couples TRBV6-5 to TRBJ2-5; D possibly corresponds to TRBD1 (5 bases). This CDR3 is 14 amino acids long. The V gene's germline CDR1 is MNHEY and CDR2 SVGAGI. V dropped 0 bases and J dropped 5 bases, with 10 bases sitting between them. The CDR3 reads CASSYSTALETQYF. The CDR3 nucleotides are TGTGCCAGCAGTTACTCGACAGCGTTGGAGACCCAGTACTTC.

As regards this clonotype: The junction shows a germline mismatch at one end, possibly a read error. CDR3 DNA: TGTGCCGGCAGCTTAGAAGCATGGCCTTACCACAATGAGCAGTTCTTC. Its translation is CAGSLEAWPYHNEQFF. This chain connects TRBV7-6 to TRBJ2-1; the D is unclear. The CDR3 length is 16 residues. Germline V gene data show CDR1 as SGHVS and CDR2 as FNYEAQ.

The V call is TRBV29-1, the J call TRBJ2-3, with TRBD1 matching over 8 bases. Germline assignment: CDR1 SQVTM and CDR2 ANQGSEA. V shed 5 bases, J shed 3 bases, and the junction held 7 bases outside the gene matches. This CDR3 is 14 amino acids long. This CDR3 is CSVPDRVRTDTQYF. The CDR3 DNA reads TGCAGCGTTCCGGACAGGGTGAGGACAGATACGCAGTATTTT.

The gene calls are TRBV20-1 and TRBJ2-7; 7 bases fit TRBD1. The CDR3 has 14 residues. Germline V gives CDR1 DFQATT, CDR2 SNEGSKA (reference sequence). J gave up 0 bases and V 5 bases, and 7 bases lay outside the gene matches. CDR3 sequence: CSASGQVTSYEQYF. CDR3 in DNA: TGCAGTGCTTCTGGACAGGTGACCTCCTACGAGCAGTACTTC.

This clonotype has a single count. The chain uses TRBV4-3 and TRBJ1-2; no clear D gene. Germline lookup yields CDR1 LGHNA and CDR2 YSLEER. Trimming took off 4 bases at V and 3 bases at J, with 15 bases between the two ends. There are 15 residues in the CDR3. CDR3 region: CASSLTVGADYGYTF. CDR3 in DNA: TGCGCCAGCAGCCTAACAGTGGGCGCGGACTATGGCTACACCTTC.

The J gene is TRBJ2-7, the V gene TRBV7-8; a weak D match, TRBD2 (7 bases). The better agreement between TRBJ2-5 and the DNA end casts doubt on the J call. This CDR3 has 15 residues. CDR1 SGHVS and CDR2 FQNEAQ come from the germline V gene. CDR3 nucleotide sequence: TGTGCCAGCAGCTTTAGAGGGGGGGGCCAAGAGACCCAGTACTTC. Translation: CASSFRGGGQETQYF.

The chain couples TRBV28 to TRBJ2-3; D is uncertain. The V and J ends lost 0 bases and 0 bases respectively, with 10 bases between them. Germline-derived CDR1 and CDR2 are MDHEN and SYDVKM. The CDR3 has 16 amino acids. CDR3 in DNA: TGTGCCAGCAGTTTATGGGCTGGTAGGAGCACAGATACGCAGTATTTT. The encoded protein is CASSLWAGRSTDTQYF.

J is TRBJ2-7 and V is TRBV7-2, with a tentative D call TRBD2 (6 bases). The CDR3 covers 18 residues. V lost 0 bases and J lost 2, with 20 bases in between. Germline CDR1 reads SGHTA; CDR2 reads FQGNSA. The CDR3 loop is CASSLAWGERATPYEQYF. The CDR3 DNA follows: TGTGCCAGCAGCTTAGCATGGGGTGAGCGGGCTACTCCCTACGAGCAGTACTTC.

In this sample, this clonotype turned up a few times. The J gene is TRBJ2-1, the V gene TRBV12-3 or TRBV12-4; D is possibly TRBD2 (6 bases). This CDR3 is 15 amino acids long. V lost 6 bases to trimming and J lost 3 bases, with 15 bases between them. The CDR3 coding sequence is TGTGCCAGCAGCCCCCGGGAGCTCGACTACAATGAGCAGTTCTTC. Translating gives CASSPRELDYNEQFF.

This chain uses TRBV12-3 or TRBV12-4 with TRBJ1-4; 10 nucleotides align to TRBD1. The CDR3 totals 17 residues. With V trimmed by 5 bases and J by 8 bases, 14 bases remained unmatched. The CDR3 sequence: CASSPGTGAPEDEKLFF. DNA of the CDR3: TGTGCCAGCAGTCCCGGGACAGGGGCCCCGGAGGACGAAAAACTGTTTTTT.